This T cell receptor beta chain originates from a study of T-cell reconstitution after alpha-beta-depleted transplantation in children. The CDR3 runs 12 residues. Germline loops: CDR1 DFQATT, CDR2 SNEGSKA (reference sequence). The V end was cut by 3 bases, the J end by 4 bases, with 9 bases between. Preparing the TCRbeta library involved the use of unique molecular identifiers. TCRdb redid the calling of the PCR reads with MiXCR, one entry per CDR3 protein. The table records about 500,000 distinct CDR3 sequences, approximately 32% of them present only once. The source material was PBMCs from the stem cell graft donor, sampled from the stem cell graft. The J gene is TRBJ1-2, the V gene TRBV20-1; D remains ambiguous. This receptor was taken from a human donor who donated a stem cell graft to a child with aplastic anemia. The CDR3 region is CSASGTAYGYTF. CDR3 bases: TGCAGTGCTAGTGGTACAGCCTATGGCTACACCTTC.